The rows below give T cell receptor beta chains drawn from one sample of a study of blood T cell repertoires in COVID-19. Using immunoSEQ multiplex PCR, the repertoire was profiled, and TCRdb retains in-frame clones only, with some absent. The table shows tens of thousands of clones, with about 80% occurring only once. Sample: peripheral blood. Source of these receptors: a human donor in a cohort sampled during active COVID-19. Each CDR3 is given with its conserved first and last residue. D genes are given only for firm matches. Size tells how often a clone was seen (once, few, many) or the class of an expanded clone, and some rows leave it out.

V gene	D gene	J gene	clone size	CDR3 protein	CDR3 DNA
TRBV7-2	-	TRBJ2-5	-	CASSLVRGQETQYF	TGTGCCAGCAGCTTAGTCAGGGGTCAAGAGACCCAGTACTTC
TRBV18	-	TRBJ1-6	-	CASSPREGRDNSPLHF	TGTGCCAGCTCACCCAGAGAGGGGAGGGATAATTCACCCCTCCACTTT
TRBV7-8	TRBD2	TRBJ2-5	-	CASSPGTSGGQTQYF	TGTGCCAGCAGCCCTGGGACTAGCGGGGGGCAGACCCAGTACTTC
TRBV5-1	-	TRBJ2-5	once	CASSLEAQDLRETQYF	TGCGCCAGCAGCTTGGAGGCTCAGGATTTAAGGGAGACCCAGTACTTC
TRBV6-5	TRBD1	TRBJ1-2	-	CASSYGQGVGYTF	TGTGCCAGCAGTTACGGACAGGGGGTTGGCTACACCTTC
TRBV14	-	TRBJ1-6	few	CASSQVAGGDQPLHF	TGTGCCAGCAGCCAAGTTGCGGGGGGTGACCAACCCCTCCACTTT
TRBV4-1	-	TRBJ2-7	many	CASSQGGTHTYEQYF	TGCGCCAGCAGCCAAGGCGGGACGCATACCTACGAGCAGTACTTC
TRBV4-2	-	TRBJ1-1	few	CASSQGDQGNTEAFF	TGTGCCAGCAGCCAAGGAGACCAGGGAAACACTGAAGCTTTCTTT
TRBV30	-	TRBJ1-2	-	CAWIGRAVRGYTF	TGTGCCTGGATTGGCAGGGCTGTTAGGGGCTACACCTTC
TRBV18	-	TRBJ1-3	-	CASSGDNGNTIYF	TGTGCCAGCTCGGGAGACAATGGAAACACCATATATTTT
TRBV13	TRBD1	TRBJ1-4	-	CASSEGANNEKLFF	TGTGCCAGCAGCGAGGGGGCGAATAATGAAAAACTGTTTTTT
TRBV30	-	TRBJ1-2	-	CAWSAGDINYGYTF	TGTGCCTGGAGTGCTGGGGACATTAACTATGGCTACACCTTC
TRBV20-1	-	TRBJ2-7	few	CSATTQGEQYF	TGCAGTGCCACGACCCAGGGCGAGCAGTACTTC
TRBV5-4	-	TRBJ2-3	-	CASSVASRLSTDTQYF	TGTGCCAGCAGCGTGGCGTCCAGGCTGAGCACAGATACGCAGTATTTT
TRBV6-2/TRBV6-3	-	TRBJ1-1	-	CASSYQPVGSEAFF	TGTGCCAGCAGTTACCAACCAGTGGGGAGTGAAGCTTTCTTT
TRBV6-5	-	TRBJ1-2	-	CASSYSKAGNGYTF	TGTGCCAGCAGTTACTCGAAGGCGGGGAACGGCTACACCTTC
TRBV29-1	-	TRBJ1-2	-	CSVGDRYYGYTF	TGCAGCGTTGGAGACAGGTACTATGGCTACACCTTC
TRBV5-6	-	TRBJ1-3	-	CASSSGVSIYF	TGTGCCAGCAGCTCAGGGGTTTCCATATATTTT
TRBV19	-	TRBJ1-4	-	CASRRLATNEKLFF	TGTGCCAGTAGAAGACTTGCAACTAATGAAAAACTGTTTTTT
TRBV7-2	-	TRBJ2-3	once	CASSPDRLADTQYF	TGTGCCAGCAGCCCCGACAGACTCGCAGATACGCAGTATTTT
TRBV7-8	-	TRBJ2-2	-	CASSFLSGELFF	TGTGCCAGCAGCTTCCTTTCCGGGGAGCTGTTTTTT
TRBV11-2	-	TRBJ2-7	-	CASSDRRNSYEQYF	TGTGCCAGCAGCGACAGGAGGAACTCCTACGAGCAGTACTTC
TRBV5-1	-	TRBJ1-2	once	CASADVGDYGYTF	TGCGCCAGCGCGGACGTCGGGGACTATGGCTACACCTTC
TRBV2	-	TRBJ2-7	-	CASSEQGTTYEQYF	TGTGCCAGCAGTGAACAGGGTACAACCTACGAGCAGTACTTC
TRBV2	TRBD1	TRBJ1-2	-	CASSDRGQGLYGYTF	TGTGCCAGCAGTGACCGGGGACAGGGCTTGTATGGCTACACCTTC
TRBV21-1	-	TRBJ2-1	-	CASRNHRDAYNEQFF	TGTGCCAGCAGGAACCACAGGGACGCCTACAATGAGCAGTTCTTC
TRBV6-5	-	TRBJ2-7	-	CASSTGLNYEQYF	TGTGCCAGCAGTACCGGACTGAACTACGAGCAGTACTTC
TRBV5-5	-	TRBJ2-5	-	CASSLVQYGTQYF	TGTGCCAGCAGCTTGGTCCAGTATGGGACCCAGTACTTC
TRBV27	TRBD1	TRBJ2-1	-	CASPCRDREEDEQFF	TGTGCCAGTCCCTGCCGGGACAGGGAGGAGGATGAGCAGTTCTTC
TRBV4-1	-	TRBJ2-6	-	CASSQPVIPGGAAGANVLTF	TGCGCCAGCAGCCAACCGGTGATCCCCGGTGGAGCGGCTGGGGCCAACGTCCTGACTTTC
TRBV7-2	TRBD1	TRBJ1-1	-	CASSYGDRNTEAFF	TGTGCCAGCAGCTATGGGGACAGGAACACTGAAGCTTTCTTT
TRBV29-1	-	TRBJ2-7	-	CSVGHRDEQYF	TGCAGCGTCGGCCACAGGGACGAGCAGTACTTC
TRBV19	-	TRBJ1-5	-	CASSSRGHQPQHF	TGTGCCAGTAGTTCCCGAGGCCATCAGCCCCAGCATTTT
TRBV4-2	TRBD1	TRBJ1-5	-	CASSQDGQGNQPQHF	TGTGCCAGCAGCCAAGACGGACAGGGGAATCAGCCCCAGCATTTT
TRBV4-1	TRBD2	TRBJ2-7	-	CASSPFAGGISEQYF	TGCGCCAGCAGCCCCTTCGCGGGGGGGATCAGCGAGCAGTACTTC
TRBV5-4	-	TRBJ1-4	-	CASSLPGRNEKLFF	TGTGCCAGCAGCTTGCCAGGAAGAAATGAAAAACTGTTTTTT
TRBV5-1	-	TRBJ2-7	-	CASSLTDSYEQYF	TGCGCCAGCAGCTTAACGGACAGTTACGAGCAGTACTTC
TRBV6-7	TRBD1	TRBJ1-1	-	CASSRRTGGAYTEAFF	TGTGCCAGCAGTCGTCGGACAGGGGGCGCGTACACTGAAGCTTTCTTT
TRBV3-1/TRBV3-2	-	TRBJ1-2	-	CASNHHVAANYGYTF	TGTGCCAGCAACCACCATGTAGCAGCTAACTATGGCTACACCTTC
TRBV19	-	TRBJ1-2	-	CASTQVGSGSGYTF	TGTGCCAGTACCCAGGTCGGTTCGGGGAGCGGCTACACCTTC
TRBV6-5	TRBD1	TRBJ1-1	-	CASKSGGQGYTEAFF	TGTGCCAGCAAGTCCGGAGGACAGGGGTACACTGAAGCTTTCTTT
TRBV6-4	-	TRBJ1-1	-	CASRPGAGAEAFF	TGTGCCAGCAGACCAGGGGCGGGGGCTGAAGCTTTCTTT
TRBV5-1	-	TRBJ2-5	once	CASSSATGIQETQYF	TGCGCCAGCAGCTCAGCGACGGGGATCCAAGAGACCCAGTACTTC
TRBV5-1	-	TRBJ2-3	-	CASSLVGGRDTQYF	TGCGCCAGCAGCTTGGTGGGGGGGCGCGATACGCAGTATTTT